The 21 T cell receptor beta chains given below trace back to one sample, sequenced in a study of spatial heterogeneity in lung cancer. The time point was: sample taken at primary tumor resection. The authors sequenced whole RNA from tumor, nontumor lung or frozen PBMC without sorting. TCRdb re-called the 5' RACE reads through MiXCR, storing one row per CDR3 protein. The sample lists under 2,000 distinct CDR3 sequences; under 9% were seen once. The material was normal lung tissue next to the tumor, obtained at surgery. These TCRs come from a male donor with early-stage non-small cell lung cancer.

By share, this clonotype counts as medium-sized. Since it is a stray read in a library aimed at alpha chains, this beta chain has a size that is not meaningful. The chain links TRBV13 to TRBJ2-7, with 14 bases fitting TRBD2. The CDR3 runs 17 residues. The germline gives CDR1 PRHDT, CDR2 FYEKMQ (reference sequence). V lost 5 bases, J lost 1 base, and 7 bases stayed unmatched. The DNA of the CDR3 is TGTGCCAGCAGCCCCGGGACTAGCGGGAGAATGTCCTACGAGCAGTACTTC. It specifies CASSPGTSGRMSYEQYF.

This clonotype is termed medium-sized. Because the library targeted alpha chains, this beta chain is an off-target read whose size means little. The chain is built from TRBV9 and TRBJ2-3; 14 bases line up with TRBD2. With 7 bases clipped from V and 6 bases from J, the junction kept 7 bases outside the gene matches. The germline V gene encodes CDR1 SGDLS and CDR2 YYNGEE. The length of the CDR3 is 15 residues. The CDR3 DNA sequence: TGTGCCAGCTCCGGGACTAGCGGGAGTTGGGATACGCAGTATTTT. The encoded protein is CASSGTSGSWDTQYF. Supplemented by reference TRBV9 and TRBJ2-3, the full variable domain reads DSGVTQTPKHLITATGQRVTLRCSPRSGDLSVYWYQQSLDQGLQFLIQYYNGEERAKGNILERFSAQQFPDLHSELNLSSLELGDSALYFCASSGTSGSWDTQYFGPGTRLTVL.

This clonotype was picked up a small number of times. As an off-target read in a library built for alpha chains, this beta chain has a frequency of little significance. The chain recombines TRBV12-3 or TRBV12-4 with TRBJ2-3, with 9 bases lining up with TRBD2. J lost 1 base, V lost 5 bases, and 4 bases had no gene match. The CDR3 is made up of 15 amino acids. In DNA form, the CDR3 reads TGTGCCAGCAGTGTCCGGACTAGCGGCACAGATACGCAGTATTTT. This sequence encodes CASSVRTSGTDTQYF.

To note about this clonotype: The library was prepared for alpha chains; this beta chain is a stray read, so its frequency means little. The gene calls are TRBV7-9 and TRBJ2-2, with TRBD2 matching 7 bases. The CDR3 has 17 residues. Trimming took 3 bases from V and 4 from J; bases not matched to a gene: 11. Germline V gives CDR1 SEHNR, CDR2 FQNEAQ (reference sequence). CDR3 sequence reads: CASSFRPGGTSTGELFF. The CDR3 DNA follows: TGTGCCAGCAGCTTCCGACCGGGGGGTACCTCCACCGGGGAGCTGTTTTTT.

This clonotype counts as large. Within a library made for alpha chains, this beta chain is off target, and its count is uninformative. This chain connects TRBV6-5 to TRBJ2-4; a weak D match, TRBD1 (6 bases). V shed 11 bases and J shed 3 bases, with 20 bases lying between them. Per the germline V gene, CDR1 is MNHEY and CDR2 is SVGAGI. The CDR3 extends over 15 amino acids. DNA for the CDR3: TGTGCCTCCTCGGACAGTGGGTACGACAAAAACATTCAGTACTTC. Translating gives CASSDSGYDKNIQYF.

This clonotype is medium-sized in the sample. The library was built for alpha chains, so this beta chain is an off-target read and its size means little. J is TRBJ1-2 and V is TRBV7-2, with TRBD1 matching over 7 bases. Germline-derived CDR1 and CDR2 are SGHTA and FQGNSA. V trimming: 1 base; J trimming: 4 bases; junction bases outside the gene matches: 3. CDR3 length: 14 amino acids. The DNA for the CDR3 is TGTGCCAGCAGCTTAGTGGGACAGAGCTATGGCTACACCTTC. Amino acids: CASSLVGQSYGYTF.

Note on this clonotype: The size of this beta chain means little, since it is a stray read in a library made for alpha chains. The CDR3 spells CASSPGGMAQNSNQPQHF. In DNA form, the CDR3 reads TGTGCCAGCAGTCCCGGGGGAATGGCTCAAAATAGCAATCAGCCCCAGCATTTT. This rearrangement joins TRBV6-6 to TRBJ1-5, with D possibly being TRBD1 (5 bases). The CDR3 covers 18 residues. V lost 5 bases to trimming and J lost 0 bases, with 20 bases between them. Germline loops: CDR1 MNHNY, CDR2 SVGAGI (reference sequence).

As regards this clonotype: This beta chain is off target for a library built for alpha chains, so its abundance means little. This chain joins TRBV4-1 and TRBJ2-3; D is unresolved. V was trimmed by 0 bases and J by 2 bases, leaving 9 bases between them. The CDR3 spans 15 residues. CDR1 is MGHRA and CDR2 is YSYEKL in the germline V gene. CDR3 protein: CASSQERFDTDTQYF. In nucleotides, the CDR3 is TGCGCCAGCAGCCAAGAAAGGTTTGACACAGATACGCAGTATTTT.

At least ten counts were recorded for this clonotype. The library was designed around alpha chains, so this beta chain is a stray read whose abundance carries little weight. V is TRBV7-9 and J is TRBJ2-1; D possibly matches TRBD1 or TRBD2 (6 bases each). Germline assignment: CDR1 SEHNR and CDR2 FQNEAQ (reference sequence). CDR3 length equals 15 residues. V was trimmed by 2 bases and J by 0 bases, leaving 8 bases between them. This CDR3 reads CASSLKGGSYNEQFF. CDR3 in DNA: TGTGCCAGCAGCTTAAAGGGGGGCTCCTACAATGAGCAGTTCTTC.

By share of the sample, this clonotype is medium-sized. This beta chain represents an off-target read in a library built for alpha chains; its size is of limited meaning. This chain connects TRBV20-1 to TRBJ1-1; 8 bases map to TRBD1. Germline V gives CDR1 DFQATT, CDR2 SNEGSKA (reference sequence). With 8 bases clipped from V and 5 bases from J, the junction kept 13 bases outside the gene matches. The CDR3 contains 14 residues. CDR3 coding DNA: TGCAGTCTCACAAAGGCAGGGGGCGCGACTGAAGCTTTCTTT. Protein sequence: CSLTKAGGATEAFF.

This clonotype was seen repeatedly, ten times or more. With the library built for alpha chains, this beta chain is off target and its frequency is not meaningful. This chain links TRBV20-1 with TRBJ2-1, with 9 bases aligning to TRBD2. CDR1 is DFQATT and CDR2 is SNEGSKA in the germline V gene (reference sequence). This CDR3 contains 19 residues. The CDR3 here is CSGAPGPSGTFYAVNEQFF. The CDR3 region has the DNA TGCAGCGGCGCCCCCGGGCCTAGCGGGACATTCTACGCAGTCAATGAGCAGTTCTTC.

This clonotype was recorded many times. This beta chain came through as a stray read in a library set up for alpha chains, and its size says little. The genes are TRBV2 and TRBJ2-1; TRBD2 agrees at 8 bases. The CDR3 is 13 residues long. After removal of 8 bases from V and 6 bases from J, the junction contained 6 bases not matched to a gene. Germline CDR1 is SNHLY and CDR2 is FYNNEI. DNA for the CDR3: TGTGCCAGCGGCATTGCGGGGGGCAATGAGCAGTTCTTC. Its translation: CASGIAGGNEQFF. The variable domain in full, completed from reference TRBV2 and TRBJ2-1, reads EPEVTQTPSHQVTQMGQEVILRCVPISNHLYFYWYRQILGQKVEFLVSFYNNEISEKSEIFDDQFSVERPDGSNFTLKIRSTKLEDSAMYFCASGIAGGNEQFFGPGTRLTVL.

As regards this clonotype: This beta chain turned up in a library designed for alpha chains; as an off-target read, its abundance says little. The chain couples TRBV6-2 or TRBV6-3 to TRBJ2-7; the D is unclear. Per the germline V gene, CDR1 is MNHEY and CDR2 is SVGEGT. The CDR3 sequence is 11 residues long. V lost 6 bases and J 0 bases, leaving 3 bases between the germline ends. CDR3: CASRVSYEQYF. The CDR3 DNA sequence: TGTGCCAGCAGGGTCTCCTACGAGCAGTACTTC.

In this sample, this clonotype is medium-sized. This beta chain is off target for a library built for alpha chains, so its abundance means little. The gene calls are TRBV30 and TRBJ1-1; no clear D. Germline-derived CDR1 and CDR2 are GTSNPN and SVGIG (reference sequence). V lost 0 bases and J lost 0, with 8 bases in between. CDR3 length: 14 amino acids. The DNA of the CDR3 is TGTGCCTGGAGTGTGTCGGACCTGAACACTGAAGCTTTCTTT. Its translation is CAWSVSDLNTEAFF.

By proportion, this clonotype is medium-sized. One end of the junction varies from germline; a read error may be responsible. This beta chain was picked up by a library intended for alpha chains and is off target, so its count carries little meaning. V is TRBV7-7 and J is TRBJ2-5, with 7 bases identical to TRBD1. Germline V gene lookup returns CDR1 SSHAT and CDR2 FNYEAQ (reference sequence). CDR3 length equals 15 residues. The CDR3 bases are TGTGCTAGCAGCTTAGGTCCCACAGGGGAAGAGACCCAGTACTTC. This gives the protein CASSLGPTGEETQYF.

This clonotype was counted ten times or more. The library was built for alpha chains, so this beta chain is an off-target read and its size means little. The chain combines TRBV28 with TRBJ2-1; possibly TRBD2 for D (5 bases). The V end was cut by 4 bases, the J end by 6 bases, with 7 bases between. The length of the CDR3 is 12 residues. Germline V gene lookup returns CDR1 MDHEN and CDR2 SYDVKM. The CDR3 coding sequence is TGTGCCAGCAGTTCGGGGTTCAATGAGCAGTTCTTC. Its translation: CASSSGFNEQFF.

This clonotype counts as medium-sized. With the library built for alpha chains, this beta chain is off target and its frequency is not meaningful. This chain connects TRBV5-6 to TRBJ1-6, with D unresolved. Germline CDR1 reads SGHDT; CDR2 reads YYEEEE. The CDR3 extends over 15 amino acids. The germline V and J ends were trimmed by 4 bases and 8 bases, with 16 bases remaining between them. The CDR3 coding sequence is TGTGCCAGCAGCCTGGCTGGAGGCGTCGATTCACCCCTCCACTTT. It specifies CASSLAGGVDSPLHF.

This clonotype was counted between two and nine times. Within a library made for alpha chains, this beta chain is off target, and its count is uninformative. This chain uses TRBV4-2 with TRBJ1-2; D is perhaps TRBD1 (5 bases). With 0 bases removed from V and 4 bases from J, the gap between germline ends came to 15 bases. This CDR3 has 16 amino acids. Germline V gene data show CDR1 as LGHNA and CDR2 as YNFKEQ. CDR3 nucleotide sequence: TGTGCCAGCAGCCAAGACGAAGTCGGGGGAGGCTATGGCTACACCTTC. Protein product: CASSQDEVGGGYGYTF.

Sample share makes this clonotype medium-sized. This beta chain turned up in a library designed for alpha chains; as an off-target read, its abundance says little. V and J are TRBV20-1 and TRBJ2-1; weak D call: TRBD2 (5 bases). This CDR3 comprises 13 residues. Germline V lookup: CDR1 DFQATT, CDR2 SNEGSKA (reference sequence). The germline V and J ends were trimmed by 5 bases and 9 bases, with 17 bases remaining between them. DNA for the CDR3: TGCAGTGCTCCACGGGGAAGGGCGGGTGAGCAGTTCTTC. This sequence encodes CSAPRGRAGEQFF.

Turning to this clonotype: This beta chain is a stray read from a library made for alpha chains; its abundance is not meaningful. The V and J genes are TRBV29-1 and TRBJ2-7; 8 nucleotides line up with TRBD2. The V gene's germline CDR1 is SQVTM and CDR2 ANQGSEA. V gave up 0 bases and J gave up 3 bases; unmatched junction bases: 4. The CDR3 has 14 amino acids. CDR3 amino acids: CSVEDTRGGYEQYF. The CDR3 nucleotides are TGCAGCGTTGAAGACACCCGGGGGGGCTACGAGCAGTACTTC.

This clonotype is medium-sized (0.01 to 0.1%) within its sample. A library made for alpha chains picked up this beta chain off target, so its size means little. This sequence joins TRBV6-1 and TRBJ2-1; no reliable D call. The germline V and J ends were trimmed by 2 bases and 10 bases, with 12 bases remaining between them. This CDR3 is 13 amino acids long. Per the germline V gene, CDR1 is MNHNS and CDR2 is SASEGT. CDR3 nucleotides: TGTGCCAGCAGTGAATTGTACCTGGGGGAGCAGTTCTTC. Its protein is CASSELYLGEQFF.